Listed below are T cell receptor beta chains from one sample, sequenced in a study of OX40 agonist ivuxolimab in advanced cancers. TCRdb's copy holds only in-frame clones and misses some; the assay was immunoSEQ multiplex PCR. The table records some 76,000 clones, around 90% of them present only once. Source: CD4+ or CD8+ T cells sorted from blood, taken in a trial of the OX40 agonist ivuxolimab. These receptors all stem from an adult with an advanced solid tumor such as melanoma, head and neck, liver or kidney cancer. The CDR3 runs from the conserved cysteine through the conserved F or W. Each record gives: D gene, clone size, V gene, J gene, CDR3 protein, CDR3 DNA. The D gene is left open where the match is weak. Clone size is not always given. Where it is, it says once, few, many or a class for expanded clones.

NA,NA,TRBV5-6,TRBJ2-7,CASSLSTYEQYF,TGTGCCAGCAGCCTGTCCACTTACGAGCAGTACTTC
NA,NA,TRBV21-1,TRBJ1-1,CASLVLWQGEAFF,TGTGCCAGCCTGGTTTTGTGGCAGGGCGAAGCTTTCTTT
TRBD1,NA,TRBV18,TRBJ2-7,CASSPLGQGMGVEQYF,TGTGCCAGCTCACCTCTGGGACAGGGAATGGGAGTCGAGCAGTACTTC
NA,NA,TRBV10-3,TRBJ1-1,CAISEPTDTEAFF,TGTGCCATCAGTGAGCCCACCGACACTGAAGCTTTCTTT
NA,NA,TRBV10-1,TRBJ2-3,CASSEPQGSDTQYF,TGCGCCAGCAGTGAGCCTCAGGGGTCAGATACGCAGTATTTT
NA,NA,TRBV4-1,TRBJ2-7,CASSQVFSPDPYEQYF,TGCGCCAGCAGCCAAGTGTTTTCACCCGACCCCTACGAGCAGTACTTC
TRBD2,NA,TRBV5-1,TRBJ2-5,CASSLGVAGGQETQYF,TGCGCCAGCAGCTTGGGAGTAGCGGGGGGTCAAGAGACCCAGTACTTC
NA,NA,TRBV19,TRBJ2-1,CASSAPGAGNEQFF,TGTGCCAGTAGTGCGCCCGGGGCGGGGAATGAGCAGTTCTTC
TRBD2,once,TRBV7-9,TRBJ2-1,CASSVGTSVDEQFF,TGTGCCAGCAGCGTCGGGACTAGTGTAGATGAGCAGTTCTTC
TRBD1,NA,TRBV4-1,TRBJ1-5,CASSQVITGESNQPQHF,TGCGCCAGCAGCCAAGTGATCACAGGGGAGAGCAATCAGCCCCAGCATTTT
TRBD2,NA,TRBV11-3,TRBJ2-1,CASSFSLAGGLYNEQFF,TGTGCCAGCAGCTTCTCCTTAGCGGGGGGCCTATACAATGAGCAGTTCTTC
NA,NA,TRBV7-9,TRBJ1-2,CASSLGTDANYGYTF,TGTGCCAGCAGCTTAGGGACCGATGCTAACTATGGCTACACCTTC